Sequencing of this T cell receptor (beta chain) was carried out in a study of cytomegalovirus exposure and HLA in healthy donors. Notes on the study in general: Several of the most significant clusters appeared linked to common viral pathogens, based on a later analysis.

Germline assignment: CDR1 SEHNR and CDR2 FQNEAQ (reference sequence). The CDR3 consists of 12 residues. PCR involved 60 Vbeta and 13 Jbeta primers. Method: immunoSEQ multiplex PCR; TCRdb's copy keeps in-frame clones and lacks some. This table has 140,000 to 150,000 clones, about 80% appearing once. This clone has more than one count but fewer than ten. Antigen: not known. A read error may produce the germline difference seen at one junction end. What was sequenced was PBMCs. This clonotype originated in a woman aged 60-75 years in good health and CMV-seropositive. The chain is built from TRBV7-9 and TRBJ1-1; D unresolved. The CDR3 reads CASSYGDTEAFF. The CDR3 nucleotides are TGTGCCAGCAGCTACGGCGACACCGAAGCTTTCTTT.